The T cell receptor (beta chain) described here comes from a study of technical replicates of blood from several donors. V lost 5 bases and J lost 6; bases outside the gene matches: 5. Germline V gene sequence: CDR1 SEHNR, CDR2 FQNEAQ (reference sequence). CDR3 length: 14 amino acids. Data came from immunoSEQ multiplex PCR; TCRdb stores just in-frame clones and leaves some out. This sample has 70,000 to 95,000 clones; 95% to 98% occur once, and the top ten carry around 0.31%. This chain joins TRBV7-9 and TRBJ2-4, with 9 bases identical to TRBD1. The specimen was T cells isolated from PBMCs. This clonotype was obtained from a human donor in good health. The CDR3 DNA follows: TGTGCCAGCAGCCAAAGACAGGGGGGAAACATTCAGTACTTC. Its protein is CASSQRQGGNIQYF.